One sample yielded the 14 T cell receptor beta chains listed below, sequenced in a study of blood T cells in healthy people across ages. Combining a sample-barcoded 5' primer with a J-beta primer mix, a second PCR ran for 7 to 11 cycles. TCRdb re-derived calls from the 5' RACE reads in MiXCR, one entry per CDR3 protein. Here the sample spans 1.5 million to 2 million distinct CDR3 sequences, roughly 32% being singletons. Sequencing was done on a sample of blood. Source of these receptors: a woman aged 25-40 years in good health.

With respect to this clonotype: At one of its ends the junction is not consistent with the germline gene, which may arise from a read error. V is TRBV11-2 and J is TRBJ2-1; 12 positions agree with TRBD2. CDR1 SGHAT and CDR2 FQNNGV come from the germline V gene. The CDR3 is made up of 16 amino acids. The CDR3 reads CTSSVRTSGTHNEQFF. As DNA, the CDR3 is TGTACCAGCAGCGTCAGGACTAGCGGGACCCACAATGAGCAGTTCTTC. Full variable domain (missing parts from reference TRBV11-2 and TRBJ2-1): EAGVAQSPRYKIIEKRQSVAFWCNPISGHATLYWYQQILGQGPKLLIQFQNNGVVDDSQLPKDRFSAERLKGVDSTLKIQPAKLEDSAVYLCTSSVRTSGTHNEQFFGPGTRLTVL.

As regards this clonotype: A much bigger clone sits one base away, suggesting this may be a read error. The CDR3 sequence: CSADPGTGGSEQYF. The CDR3 bases are TGCAGTGCTGATCCCGGGACAGGGGGCAGCGAGCAGTACTTC. V is TRBV20-1 and J is TRBJ2-5; 12 nucleotides agree with TRBD1. With the DNA end fitting TRBJ2-7 better, the J assignment may be wrong. The CDR3 extends over 14 amino acids. Germline lookup yields CDR1 DFQATT and CDR2 SNEGSKA (reference sequence).

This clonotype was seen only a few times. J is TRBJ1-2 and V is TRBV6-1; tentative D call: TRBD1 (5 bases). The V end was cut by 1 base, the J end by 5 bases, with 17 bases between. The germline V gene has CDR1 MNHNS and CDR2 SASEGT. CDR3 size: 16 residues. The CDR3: CASSEDPQPGTYGYTF. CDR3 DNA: TGTGCCAGCAGTGAAGACCCCCAACCCGGGACTTATGGCTACACCTTC.

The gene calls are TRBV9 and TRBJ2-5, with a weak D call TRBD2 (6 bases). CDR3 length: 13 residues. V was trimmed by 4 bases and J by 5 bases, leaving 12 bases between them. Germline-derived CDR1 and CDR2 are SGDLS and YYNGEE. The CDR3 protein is CASSTGTLETQYF. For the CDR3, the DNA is TGTGCCAGCAGCACCGGGACTTTGGAGACCCAGTACTTC. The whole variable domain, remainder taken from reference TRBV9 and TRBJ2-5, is DSGVTQTPKHLITATGQRVTLRCSPRSGDLSVYWYQQSLDQGLQFLIQYYNGEERAKGNILERFSAQQFPDLHSELNLSSLELGDSALYFCASSTGTLETQYFGPGTRLLVL.

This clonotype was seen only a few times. The CDR3 region is CASSLWQGHNEQFF. In DNA, the CDR3 is TGTGCCAGCAGCTTATGGCAGGGTCACAATGAGCAGTTCTTC. The V and J genes are TRBV7-8 and TRBJ2-1; a weak D match, TRBD1 (5 bases). The CDR3 loop spans 14 amino acids. With 2 bases removed from V and 5 bases from J, the gap between germline ends came to 10 bases. Germline V gene lookup returns CDR1 SGHVS and CDR2 FQNEAQ.

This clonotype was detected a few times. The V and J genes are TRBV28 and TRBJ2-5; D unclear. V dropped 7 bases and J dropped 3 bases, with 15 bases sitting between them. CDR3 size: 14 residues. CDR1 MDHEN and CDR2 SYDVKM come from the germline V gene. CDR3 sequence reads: CASTGPGREETQYF. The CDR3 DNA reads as TGTGCCAGCACAGGACCGGGCCGAGAAGAGACCCAGTACTTC.

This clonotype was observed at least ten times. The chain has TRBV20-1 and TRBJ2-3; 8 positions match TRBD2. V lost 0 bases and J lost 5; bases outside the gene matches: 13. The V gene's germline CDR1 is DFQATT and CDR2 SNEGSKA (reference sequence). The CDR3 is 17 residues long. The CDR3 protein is CSARDGRAGEVGDTQYF. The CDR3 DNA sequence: TGCAGTGCTAGAGATGGGCGAGCGGGGGAGGTAGGAGATACGCAGTATTTT.

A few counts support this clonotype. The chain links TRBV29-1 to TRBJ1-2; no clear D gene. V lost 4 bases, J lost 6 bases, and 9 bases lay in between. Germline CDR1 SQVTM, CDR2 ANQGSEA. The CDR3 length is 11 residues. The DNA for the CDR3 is TGCAGCGTTGTCGTGGAAAATGGCTACACCTTC. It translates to CSVVVENGYTF.

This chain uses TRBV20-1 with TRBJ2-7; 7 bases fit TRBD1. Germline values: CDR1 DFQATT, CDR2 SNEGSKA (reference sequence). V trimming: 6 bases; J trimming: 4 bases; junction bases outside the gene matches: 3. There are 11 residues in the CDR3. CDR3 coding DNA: TGCAGTGCCGACAGGGAATACGAGCAGTACTTC. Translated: CSADREYEQYF.

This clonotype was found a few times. CDR3 region: CASSQDMGGRAFF. The CDR3 region has the DNA TGTGCCAGCAGCCAAGATATGGGGGGGCGGGCTTTCTTT. The chain carries TRBV4-2 and TRBJ1-1, with D possibly being TRBD1 (6 bases). Trimming left V 0 bases short and J 11 bases short, with 13 bases between. The CDR3 is 13 amino acids. Looked up from germline, CDR1 is LGHNA and CDR2 is YNFKEQ.

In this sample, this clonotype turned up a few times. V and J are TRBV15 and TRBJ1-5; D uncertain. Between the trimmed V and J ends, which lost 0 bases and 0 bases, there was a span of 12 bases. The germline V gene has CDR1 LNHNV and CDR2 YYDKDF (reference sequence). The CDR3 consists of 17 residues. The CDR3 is CATSRDWPQNSNQPQHF. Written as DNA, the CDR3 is TGTGCCACCAGCAGAGACTGGCCACAGAATAGCAATCAGCCCCAGCATTTT. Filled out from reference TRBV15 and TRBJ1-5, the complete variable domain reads DAMVIQNPRYQVTQFGKPVTLSCSQTLNHNVMYWYQQKSSQAPKLLFHYYDKDFNNEADTPDNFQSRRPNTSFCFLDIRSPGLGDTAMYLCATSRDWPQNSNQPQHFGDGTRLSIL.

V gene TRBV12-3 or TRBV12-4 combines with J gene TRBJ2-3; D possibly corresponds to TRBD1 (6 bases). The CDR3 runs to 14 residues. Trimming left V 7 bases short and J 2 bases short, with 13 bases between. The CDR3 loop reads CASTWDTVTDTQYF. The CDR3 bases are TGTGCCAGCACCTGGGACACTGTCACAGATACGCAGTATTTT.

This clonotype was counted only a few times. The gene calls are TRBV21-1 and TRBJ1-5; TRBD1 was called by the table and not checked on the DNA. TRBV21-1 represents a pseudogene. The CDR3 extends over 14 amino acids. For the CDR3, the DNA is TGTGCCAGGGGACACCATGATTACAATCAGCCCCAGCATTTT. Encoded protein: CARGHHDYNQPQHF.

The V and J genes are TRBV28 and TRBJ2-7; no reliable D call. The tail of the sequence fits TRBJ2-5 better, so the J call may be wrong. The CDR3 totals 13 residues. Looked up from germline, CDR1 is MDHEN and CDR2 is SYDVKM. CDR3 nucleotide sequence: TGTGCCAGCAGTTCAGACACCAAAGAGACCCAGTACTTC. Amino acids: CASSSDTKETQYF.